This T cell receptor beta chain appears in the sequencing data of a study of blood T cells in healthy people across ages. A sample-barcoded 5' primer and a J-beta primer mix were used in a second PCR of roughly 7 to 12 cycles. All samples gave at least 2.5 million CDR3-containing paired-end reads. TCRdb reprocessed the 5' RACE reads with MiXCR, giving one entry per CDR3 protein. The table lists over 1,200,000 distinct CDR3 sequences, approximately 59% of them singletons. Study-wide findings and caveats: Higher diversity, along with more naive CD4+ cells, distinguished long-lived donors from aged donors.

This clonotype has only a few counts. Its matching antigen is unknown. The germline V gene encodes CDR1 PRHDT and CDR2 FYEKMQ (reference sequence). This CDR3 has 16 amino acids. Trimming removed 4 bases from V and 1 base from J; junction bases left unmatched: 6. Sequencing was performed on blood. The sequence derives from a man aged 18-30 years in good health. This chain connects TRBV13 to TRBJ2-5; TRBD2 matches 10 bases. The DNA for the CDR3 is TGTGCCAGCAGCTCCCGGACTAGCGGCTTCCAAGAGACCCAGTACTTC. It yields the protein CASSSRTSGFQETQYF.